This TCR beta chain is from a study of regulatory T cells in long-lasting Graves disease (dated by TCRdb to about 2021). The study in broad terms: To count as having persistent Graves' disease, a patient had to have received antithyroid drug treatment for over 5 years with TSH receptor autoantibodies remaining persistently positive. Patients with persistent Graves' disease were compared with patients with newly diagnosed Graves' disease using TCR sequencing and RNA sequencing of peripheral blood. The study took place in China and was registered as a clinical trial. A total of around 35 samples were covered by TCR sequencing, comprising roughly 13 persistent and approximately 20 newly diagnosed Graves' disease patients. Persistent Graves' disease patients in the clinical cohort had taken antithyroid drugs for around 11 years on average. Findings and caveats that apply to the study as a whole: More public clonotypes were shared among persistent patients (more than 2,500) than among newly diagnosed patients (under 1,000). Peripheral blood alone was examined, since thyroid tissue, which constituted the primary lesion, could not be accessed. The authors acknowledged the small sample size as a limitation that may reduce accuracy. TRBV28, TRBJ1-2 and TRBJ2-5 were preferentially used in persistent disease, while TRBV20-1 and TRBJ2-1 were favored in newly diagnosed disease. Sequencing and analysis were limited to the TCR beta chain. Lower TCR Shannon entropy and fewer highly expanded clones were observed in persistent Graves' disease patients than in newly diagnosed patients, which suggested clonal expansion.

Library prep was done by multiplex PCR. Sequenced on an Illumina HiSeq 4000. To build TCR beta libraries, CDR3 regions were amplified by Arm-PCR using iRepertoire HTBI primers. Gel purification was performed on PCR products prior to sequencing. The published analysis was carried out like this. Gene usage analysis of CDR3 amino acid clonotypes used the 50 to 70 TRBV and some 13 TRBJ segments found across samples. COPE and FqMerger were used to merge the filtered high-quality paired reads into contigs. Contigs were aligned with BLAST to IMGT TRBV, TRBD and TRBJ reference genes, and CDR3 was defined per IMGT. Highly expanded clones were defined as clonotypes with a frequency above 0.1%. Repertoire diversity was measured by Shannon entropy, and V-J evenness by the Gini coefficient. A clonotype was considered public if more than one individual shared it. TCRdb itself trimmed the public reads at Q25 with fastp, ran MiXCR and retained productive beta chains. Rows are unified per CDR3 protein, each entry keeping the most common DNA and genes. For this entry, the V and J calls and clone size follow TCRdb and not the study's own pipeline. Counted in this sample were roughly 490,000 distinct CDR3 sequences; under 25% of them appeared once. The top ten hold roughly 14% of the sample.

Of note for this clonotype: It lacks a known antigen. Per-base qualities were not stored, and no clone one base away is much larger.

The sample's time point, from its label and the paper: persistent/refractory GD, antithyroid drugs over 5 years with positive TRAb. RNA was extracted from PBMCs in TRIzol for both TCR sequencing and RNA sequencing. The diagnosis of Graves' disease was made according to American Thyroid Association guidelines. The patients came from an endocrinology department in Xi'an, China. Each patient gave about 9.1 milliliters of peripheral blood, collected in an EDTA anticoagulant tube. Ficoll Paque Plus density gradient separation was used to isolate PBMCs, and no further T cell sorting was done. An Agilent 2100 Bioanalyzer and agarose gel were used to assess RNA quality, and a NanoDrop 2000 was used to measure RNA concentration. Spanning cysteine to phenylalanine, the CDR3 consists of 15 amino acids. Only the CDR3 DNA is retained, 45 bases long and in frame from the first base. The germline V gene provides CDR1 MGHDK and CDR2 SYGVNS. V is shortened by 2 bases, J by 5 bases, and the region joining them spans 15 bases.

Recombination connected TRBV25-1 to TRBJ1-1; there is no confident call for the D gene. The input for sequencing was peripheral blood mononuclear cells (PBMCs), taken when the disease was refractory, from a patient treated with antithyroid drugs. This TCR came from a female donor with Graves disease. Here the CDR3 is given as CASSEHTQRRTEAFF. The DNA sequence is as follows: TGTGCCAGCAGTGAACACACACAGAGAAGGACTGAAGCTTTCTTT.